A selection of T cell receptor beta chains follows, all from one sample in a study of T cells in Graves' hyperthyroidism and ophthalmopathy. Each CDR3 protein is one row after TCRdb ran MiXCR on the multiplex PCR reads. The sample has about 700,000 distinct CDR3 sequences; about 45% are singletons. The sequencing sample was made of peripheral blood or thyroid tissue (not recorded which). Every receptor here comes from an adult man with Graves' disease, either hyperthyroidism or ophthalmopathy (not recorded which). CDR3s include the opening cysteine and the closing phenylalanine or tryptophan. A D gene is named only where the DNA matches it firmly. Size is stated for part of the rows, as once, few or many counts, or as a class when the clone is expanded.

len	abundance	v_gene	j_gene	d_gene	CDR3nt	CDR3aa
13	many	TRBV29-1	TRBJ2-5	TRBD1	TGCAGCGTTGTCGACGGGACAGCAGAGACCCAGTACTTC	CSVVDGTAETQYF
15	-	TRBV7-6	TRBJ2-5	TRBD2	TGTGCCAGCAGTTTATTCGGGAGGACGGAAGGGACCCAGTACTTC	CASSLFGRTEGTQYF
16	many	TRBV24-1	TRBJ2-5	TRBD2	TGTGCCACCAGTGACACGACTAGCGGGGGGTTTGAGACCCAGTACTTC	CATSDTTSGGFETQYF
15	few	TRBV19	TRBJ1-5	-	TGTGCCAGTAGTATATCGGGACGCCCCAATCAGCCCCAGCATTTT	CASSISGRPNQPQHF
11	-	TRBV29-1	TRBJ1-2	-	TGCAGCGTTGCGGCAGGTTATGGCTACACCTTC	CSVAAGYGYTF
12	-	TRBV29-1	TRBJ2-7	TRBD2	TGCAGCTTAAGCGGGAGGCGGAACGAGCAGTACTTC	CSLSGRRNEQYF
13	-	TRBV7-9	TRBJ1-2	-	TGTGCCATCAGCTCCGGGAAACCCTATGGCTACACCTTC	CAISSGKPYGYTF
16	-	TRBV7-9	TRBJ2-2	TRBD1	TGTGCCAGCAGCTCCCGGGACAGGGGGAACACCGGGGAGCTGTTTTTT	CASSSRDRGNTGELFF
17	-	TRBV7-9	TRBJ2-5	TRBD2	TGTGCCAGCAGCTCCCCGGGTAGCGGGGTGCGATCAGAGACCCAGTACTTC	CASSSPGSGVRSETQYF
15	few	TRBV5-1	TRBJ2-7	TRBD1	TGCGCCAGCAGCTTGCGACAGGGGTATGTTGACGAGCAGTACTTC	CASSLRQGYVDEQYF
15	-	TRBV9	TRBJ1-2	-	TGTGCCAGCAGCGTAGTTGGAAGGGCTAACTATGGCTACACCTTC	CASSVVGRANYGYTF
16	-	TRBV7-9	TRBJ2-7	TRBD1	TGTGCCAGCAGCCCGATGAACAGGGGTAGGACCTACGAGCAGTACTTC	CASSPMNRGRTYEQYF
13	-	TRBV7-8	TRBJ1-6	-	TGTGCCAGCAGCCCAACAGGGATCTCACCCCTCCACTTT	CASSPTGISPLHF
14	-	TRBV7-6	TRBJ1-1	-	TGTGCCAGCAGCTTACTTCGCAGGAACACTGAAGCTTTCTTT	CASSLLRRNTEAFF
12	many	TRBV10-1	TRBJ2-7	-	TGCGCCACTGGACAGACCTCCTACGAGCAGTACTTC	CATGQTSYEQYF
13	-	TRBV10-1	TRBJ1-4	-	TGTGCCAGTCTACAGGCCGGAGGGGAAAAACTGTTTTTT	CASLQAGGEKLFF
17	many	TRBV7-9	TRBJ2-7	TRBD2	TGTGCCAGCAGCTTAGTCCGGCTAGCGGGGGGGCCGGCCGAGCAGTACTTC	CASSLVRLAGGPAEQYF
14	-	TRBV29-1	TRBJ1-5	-	TGCAGCGTTGAACCTACAGGGACCAATCAGCCCCAGCATTTT	CSVEPTGTNQPQHF
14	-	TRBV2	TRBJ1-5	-	TGCGCCAGCAGCCCGATAGGGCGAAATCAGCCCCAGCATTTT	CASSPIGRNQPQHF
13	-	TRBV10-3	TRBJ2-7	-	TGTGCCATCAGTGAGGAGGGTCGGGGCGAGCAGTACTTC	CAISEEGRGEQYF
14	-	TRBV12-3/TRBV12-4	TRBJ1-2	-	TGTGCCAGCAGTGACTACGGGCAGGGCTATGGCTACACCTTC	CASSDYGQGYGYTF
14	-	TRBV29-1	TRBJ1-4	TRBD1	TGCAGCGTGGCAACAGGGGCCTCTAATGAAAAACTGTTTTTT	CSVATGASNEKLFF
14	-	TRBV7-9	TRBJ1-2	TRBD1	TGTGCCAGCAGCTTAGCCGACAGGGGGGAAGGCTACACCTTC	CASSLADRGEGYTF
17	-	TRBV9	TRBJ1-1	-	TGTGCCAGCAGCGTCCACAGCACCCATTTTCCTAACACTGAAGCTTTCTTT	CASSVHSTHFPNTEAFF
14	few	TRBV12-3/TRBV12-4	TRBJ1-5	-	TGTGCCAGCAGTTTAGCGGACATTCAACCGCCCCAGCATTTT	CASSLADIQPPQHF
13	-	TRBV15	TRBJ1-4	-	TGTGCCACCAGCAGGGCCGTAGGGGAAAAACTGTTTTTT	CATSRAVGEKLFF
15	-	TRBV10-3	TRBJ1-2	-	TGTGCCAGCAGCCAAGAAGTGGCAGGAAACTATGGCTACACCTTC	CASSQEVAGNYGYTF
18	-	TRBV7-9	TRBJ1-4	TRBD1	TGTGCCAGCGGTGGCGGGACAGGGACTATGTCCTATAATGAAAAACTGTTTTTT	CASGGGTGTMSYNEKLFF
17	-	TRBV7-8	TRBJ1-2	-	TGTGCCAGCAGCCAAGAAGGCGGGCCCCAGGGGAACTATGGCTACACCTTC	CASSQEGGPQGNYGYTF
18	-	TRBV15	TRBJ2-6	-	TGTGCCACCAGCAGCGTTACCGGGACGGTCTCTGGGGCCAACGTCCTGACTTTC	CATSSVTGTVSGANVLTF
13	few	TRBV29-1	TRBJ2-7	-	TGCAGCGTAACAGGGTCGGGATATTACGAGCAGTACTTC	CSVTGSGYYEQYF
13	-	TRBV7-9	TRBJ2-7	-	TGTGCCAGCAGGCCTACAGAGAACATCGAGCAGTACTTC	CASRPTENIEQYF
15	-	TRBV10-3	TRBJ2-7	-	TGTGCCATCAGTGGGGGACGTACGAGCTCCTACGTGCAGTACTTC	CAISGGRTSSYVQYF
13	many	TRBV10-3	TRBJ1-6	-	TGTGCCAGCAGTGTCCAGAGGGGTTCACCCCTCCACTTT	CASSVQRGSPLHF
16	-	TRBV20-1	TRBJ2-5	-	TGCAGTGCTAGAGGTGTCGGCGGGACTTCACAAGAGACCCAGTACTTC	CSARGVGGTSQETQYF
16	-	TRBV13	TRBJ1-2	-	TGTGCCAGCAGCTTAGTCGGGACTGCATCTAACTATGGCTACACCTTC	CASSLVGTASNYGYTF
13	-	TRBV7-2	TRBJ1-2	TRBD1	TGTGCCAGCAGCCGGGACAGGGGGCTGGGCTACACCTTC	CASSRDRGLGYTF
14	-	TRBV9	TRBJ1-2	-	TGTGCCAGCAGCGTGAGCACGGGGGACTATGGCTACACCTTC	CASSVSTGDYGYTF
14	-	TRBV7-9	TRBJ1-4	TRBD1	TGTGCCAGCAGTGCGAACAGGGGAGATGAAAAACTGTTTTTT	CASSANRGDEKLFF
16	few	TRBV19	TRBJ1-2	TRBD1	TGTGCCAGTAGTCCTGGACAGGGGGCCTTTTTTGGGGGCTACACCTTC	CASSPGQGAFFGGYTF
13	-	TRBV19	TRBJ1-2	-	TGTGCCAGCGGACCCACAGGTTTTCGGGGCTACACCTTC	CASGPTGFRGYTF
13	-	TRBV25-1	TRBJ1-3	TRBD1	TGTGCCAGCGCGACAGGGTCTGGAAACACCATATATTTT	CASATGSGNTIYF
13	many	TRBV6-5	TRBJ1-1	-	TGTGCCAGCCGGCCGGAGACAAGTTATGAAGCTTTCTTT	CASRPETSYEAFF
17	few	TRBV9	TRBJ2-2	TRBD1	TGTGCCAGCAGCTTCTGGGACAGGGGCGCGAACACCGGGGAGCTGTTTTTT	CASSFWDRGANTGELFF
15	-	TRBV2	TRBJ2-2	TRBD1	TGTGCCAGCAGTGGACAGGGGCTTACGACCGGGGAGCTGTTTTTT	CASSGQGLTTGELFF
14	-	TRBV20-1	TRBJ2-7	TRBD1	TGCAGTGCTAGTGGGGACAGGGGAACCCACGAGCAGTACTTC	CSASGDRGTHEQYF
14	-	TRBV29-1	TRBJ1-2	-	TGCAGCGTTGCGGGGGCAGGGGCGAATAAAGGCTACACCTTC	CSVAGAGANKGYTF
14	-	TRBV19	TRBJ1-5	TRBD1	TGTGCCAGCAGTGACAGGGGGCTCTATCAGCCCCAGCATTTT	CASSDRGLYQPQHF
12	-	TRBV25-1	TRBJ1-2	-	TGTGCCAGCAGCCCAGAAATTTATGGCTACACCTTC	CASSPEIYGYTF
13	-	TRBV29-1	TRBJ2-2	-	TGCAGCACCCGCGGTCAGACCACCGGGGAGCTGTTTTTT	CSTRGQTTGELFF
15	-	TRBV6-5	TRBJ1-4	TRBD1	TGTGCCAGCAGTTTACGTCAGGGGGCGCATGAAAAACTGTTTTTT	CASSLRQGAHEKLFF
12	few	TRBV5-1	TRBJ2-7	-	TGCGCCAGCCAGGGGGGAGACTACGAGCAGTACTTC	CASQGGDYEQYF
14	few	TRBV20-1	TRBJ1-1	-	TGCAGTGCCCGACGCCCTCAGGGTCTGGGTGAAGCTTTCTTT	CSARRPQGLGEAFF
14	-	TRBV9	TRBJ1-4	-	TGTGCCAGCAGTTTTCTAGGGGGGAATGAAAAACTGTTTTTT	CASSFLGGNEKLFF
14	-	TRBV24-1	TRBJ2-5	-	TGTGCCACCAGTCTAGGGGCGGACCAAGAGACCCAGTACTTC	CATSLGADQETQYF
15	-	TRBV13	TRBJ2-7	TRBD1	TGTGCCAGCAGCTCCCCGAGGACAGGGGGCTACGAGCAGTACTTC	CASSSPRTGGYEQYF
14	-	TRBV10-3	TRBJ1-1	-	TGTGCCATCAGTGCTGAGACAGGGAACACTGAAGCTTTCTTT	CAISAETGNTEAFF
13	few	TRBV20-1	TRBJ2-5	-	TGCAGTGCTCCAACGCTAGGGCAAGAGACCCAGTACTTC	CSAPTLGQETQYF